This TCR beta chain originates from a study of cytomegalovirus exposure and HLA in healthy donors. About the research overall: Across 300 to 400 genotyped donors, around 80% landed in the Caucasian-associated ancestry cluster. General study findings and limits: Several top significant clusters appeared, in a later analysis, to be linked to common viral pathogens. Altogether, 150 or so TCR beta chains were recorded as cytomegalovirus-associated.

The table lists this clone with a few counts. Antigen unknown. The PCR contained 60 Vbeta and 13 Jbeta primers. Measured with immunoSEQ multiplex PCR; TCRdb has only the in-frame clones, and not every one. Of approximately 180,000 clones listed, 73% are singletons. CDR1 is SGHVS, CDR2 FQNEAQ, per germline. The length of the CDR3 is 12 residues. V lost 5 bases, J lost 10 bases, and 5 bases stayed unmatched. This clonotype was sampled from a woman younger than 45 in good health and CMV-seronegative. The sequencing sample was made of PBMCs. The chain links TRBV7-8 to TRBJ2-1; 7 positions match TRBD2. The CDR3 protein is CASSPGGREQFF. DNA for the CDR3: TGTGCCAGCAGCCCGGGGGGACGAGAGCAGTTCTTC.